What follows is one T cell receptor (beta chain) and its context. V shed 8 bases, J shed 4 bases, and the junction held 11 bases outside the gene matches. The CDR3 length is 14 residues. Germline CDR1 reads SNHLY; CDR2 reads FYNNEI. These data come from a study of T cell responses to AZD1222 COVID-19 vaccine. Only in-frame clones appear in the TCRdb table, and some are missing; sequencing was by immunoSEQ multiplex PCR. The sample lists about 130,000 clones; around 94% were seen once. The specimen was peripheral blood, collected on day 0 of AZD1222 vaccination. This sequence joins TRBV2 and TRBJ2-7; 7 nucleotides agree with TRBD2. The clonotype originates from an adult in good health. Written as DNA, the CDR3 is TGTGCCAGCGGTGTGAGGGGAGCGGGATACGAGCAGTACTTC. It encodes CASGVRGAGYEQYF.